This T cell receptor (beta chain) was captured in a study of T cell changes during pregnancy in multiple sclerosis. The ends were cut back, 8 bases at V and 4 bases at J, with 20 bases in the middle. This CDR3 is 14 amino acids long. The germline V gene encodes CDR1 GTSNPN and CDR2 SVGIG (reference sequence). Assay: immunoSEQ multiplex PCR; the TCRdb copy retains only in-frame clones and omits some. The sample lists about 51,000 clones; roughly 93% were seen once. The chain joins TRBV30 to TRBJ1-1, with D perhaps matching TRBD1 (6 bases). Sequenced here: peripheral blood, sampled in the second trimester of pregnancy. The source is a female donor with multiple sclerosis, enrolled in a pregnancy study. CDR3 region: CASTPGGAGTEAFF. CDR3 in DNA: TGTGCCAGTACACCGGGGGGGGCCGGCACTGAAGCTTTCTTT.